These T cell receptor beta chains were read from a single sample in a study of cytomegalovirus exposure and HLA in healthy donors. Measured with immunoSEQ multiplex PCR; TCRdb has only the in-frame clones, and not every one. In the table there are about 150,000 clones, 65% to 75% of which are singletons. Specimen: PBMCs. The receptors were gathered from a man in his thirties or forties in good health and CMV-seronegative. The CDR3 runs from the conserved cysteine through the conserved F or W. Fields, in order: J gene, CDR3 length, D gene, clone size, V gene, CDR3 protein, CDR3 DNA. A D gene is named only where the DNA matches it firmly. Clone size is shown for a subset of rows, as once, few, many or a class of expanded clone.

TRBJ1-3 14 TRBD1 NA TRBV30 CAWSGGQGMNTIYF TGTGCCTGGAGCGGCGGACAGGGGATGAACACCATATATTTT
TRBJ2-5 15 TRBD2 NA TRBV7-9 CASSSGGELQETQYF TGTGCCAGCAGCTCGGGGGGGGAACTTCAAGAGACCCAGTACTTC
TRBJ2-2 13 TRBD1 few TRBV30 CAWTDRGTGELFF TGTGCCTGGACCGACAGGGGTACCGGGGAGCTGTTTTTT
TRBJ2-5 17 TRBD2 NA TRBV6-4 CASSKRGGGGGVQTQYF TGTGCCAGCAGTAAGAGAGGCGGGGGGGGTGGCGTACAGACCCAGTACTTC
TRBJ1-4 14 TRBD1 NA TRBV2 CASSRSGGVEKLFF TGTGCCAGCAGCCGATCAGGGGGCGTTGAAAAACTGTTTTTT
TRBJ2-5 14 NA NA TRBV9 CASSVGYTQETQYF TGTGCCAGCAGCGTAGGTTACACACAAGAGACCCAGTACTTC
TRBJ1-5 16 TRBD1 NA TRBV5-1 CASSPGTGGSNQPQHF TGCGCCAGCAGCCCGGGGACAGGTGGAAGCAATCAGCCCCAGCATTTT
TRBJ1-6 15 NA NA TRBV14 CASSPAGVGNSPLHF TGTGCCAGCAGTCCAGCGGGCGTTGGTAATTCACCCCTCCACTTT
TRBJ2-5 14 NA NA TRBV5-4 CASSLRGGKETQYF TGTGCCAGCAGCTTGAGGGGGGGGAAAGAGACCCAGTACTTC
TRBJ2-5 13 NA NA TRBV5-6 CASSGGSKETQYF TGTGCCAGCAGCGGCGGCAGTAAAGAGACCCAGTACTTC
TRBJ2-2 16 NA few TRBV5-1 CASSLHSITNTGELFF TGCGCCAGCAGCTTACACAGTATAACTAACACCGGGGAGCTGTTTTTT
TRBJ1-1 14 NA once TRBV18 CASSPREGNTEAFF TGTGCCAGCTCACCACGGGAGGGGAACACTGAAGCTTTCTTT